These 27 T cell receptor beta chains share one sample of origin, sequenced in a study of a mutant IDH1 vaccine in newly diagnosed glioma. Clones were sequenced by immunoSEQ multiplex PCR, and TCRdb holds only the in-frame ones, with some missing. The repertoire holds tens of thousands of clones, roughly 79% seen once, with less than 7% in the top ten. No antigens are known for them. Time point here: week 35, safety follow-up. Each dose of the vaccine consisted of 300 ug of mutant IDH1 20-mer peptide, with topical imiquimod. The source material was PBMCs, sampled from a glioma patient whose treatment included an IDH1 peptide vaccine. Receptors were obtained from a man aged 35 to 55 with glioma.

The chain uses TRBV14 and TRBJ1-2; D ambiguous. The CDR3 contains 13 residues. The V gene lost 0 bases and the J gene lost 3 bases, with 5 bases spanning the gap. Germline V gives CDR1 SGHDN, CDR2 FVKESK. CDR3 residues: CASSQDTYYGYTF. CDR3 in DNA: TGTGCCAGCAGCCAAGACACTTACTATGGCTACACCTTC.

The chain combines TRBV4-3 with TRBJ2-7; D is unresolved. Germline lookup yields CDR1 LGHNA and CDR2 YSLEER. This CDR3 is 14 amino acids long. Trimming cost V 4 bases and J 5 bases, with 15 bases left between them. The chain's CDR3 is CASSLRTPGDEQYF. DNA of the CDR3: TGCGCCAGCAGCCTACGGACGCCAGGCGACGAGCAGTACTTC.

The genes are TRBV30 and TRBJ1-2, with TRBD1 identical over 10 bases. CDR1 and CDR2 from the germline V gene are GTSNPN and SVGIG (reference sequence). V was pared by 4 bases and J by 3 bases, with 11 bases of the junction left unmatched. This CDR3 contains 16 residues. CDR3 in amino acids: CAWNLPGTGEDYGYTF. In DNA form, the CDR3 reads TGTGCCTGGAACCTACCCGGGACAGGGGAAGACTATGGCTACACCTTC.

The chain is built from TRBV6-5 and TRBJ2-5, with TRBD2 matching over 7 bases. Near its end, the DNA agrees better with TRBJ2-7, so the J call may be wrong. Germline-derived CDR1 and CDR2 are MNHEY and SVGAGI. This CDR3 spans 14 amino acids. CDR3 in amino acids: CASSYGGGTYEQYF. CDR3 nucleotide sequence: TGTGCCAGCAGTTACGGCGGGGGTACCTACGAGCAGTACTTC.

The J gene is TRBJ2-1, the V gene TRBV19; tentatively, D is TRBD2 (7 bases). Looked up from germline, CDR1 is LNHDA and CDR2 is SQIVND (reference sequence). V was cut by 2 bases and J by 1 base, with 12 bases left in between. The CDR3 covers 16 residues. This CDR3 is CASSISRGASYNEQFF. CDR3 in DNA: TGTGCCAGTAGTATAAGCCGGGGGGCGTCCTACAATGAGCAGTTCTTC. The entire variable domain, with the rest obtained from reference TRBV19 and TRBJ2-1, is as follows: DGGITQSPKYLFRKEGQNVTLSCEQNLNHDAMYWYRQDPGQGLRLIYYSQIVNDFQKGDIAEGYSVSREKKESFPLTVTSAQKNPTAFYLCASSISRGASYNEQFFGPGTRLTVL.

The sample holds one count of this clone. The chain has TRBV7-2 and TRBJ2-7, with a possible D match to TRBD1 (6 bases). The CDR3 length is 14 residues. Trimming removed 5 bases from V and 4 bases from J, with 15 bases in between. Germline V gene lookup returns CDR1 SGHTA and CDR2 FQGNSA. The CDR3 loop reads CASSQLTGLYEQYF. The CDR3 DNA reads as TGTGCCAGCAGCCAATTGACAGGCTTATACGAGCAGTACTTC.

This sequence joins TRBV4-3 and TRBJ1-5; D is undetermined. CDR1 is LGHNA and CDR2 is YSLEER in the germline V gene. CDR3 length: 16 residues. Trimming left V 0 bases short and J 0 bases short, with 9 bases between. DNA of the CDR3: TGCGCCAGCAGCCAAGATTGGCAGGATAGCAATCAGCCCCAGCATTTT. Amino acids: CASSQDWQDSNQPQHF.

This chain joins TRBV25-1 and TRBJ1-2; the match to TRBD1 covers 9 bases. The CDR3 is 14 amino acids. After removal of 4 bases from V and 3 bases from J, the junction contained 3 bases not matched to a gene. Germline assignment: CDR1 MGHDK and CDR2 SYGVNS. This CDR3 is CASSGGQGYYGYTF. CDR3 sequence (DNA): TGTGCCAGCAGTGGGGGACAGGGCTACTATGGCTACACCTTC.

V and J are TRBV7-9 and TRBJ2-7; weak D call: TRBD1 (6 bases). From germline, CDR1 is SEHNR and CDR2 FQNEAQ (reference sequence). This CDR3 is built from 16 residues. Trimming left V 4 bases short and J 0 bases short, with 16 bases between. The CDR3 sequence is CASSSVRGSSSYEQYF. The CDR3 coding sequence is TGTGCCAGCAGCTCGGTCAGGGGCTCCAGCTCCTACGAGCAGTACTTC.

The table lists this clone with a count of one. The chain couples TRBV30 to TRBJ1-2; D might be TRBD1 (5 bases). The CDR3 totals 15 residues. Germline lookup yields CDR1 GTSNPN and CDR2 SVGIG (reference sequence). V gave up 4 bases and J gave up 4 bases, with 19 bases separating them. The CDR3 coding sequence is TGTGCCTGGACCTCATGGGGGGGGTTAAGCTATGGCTACACCTTC. Translation: CAWTSWGGLSYGYTF.

This clone was detected once. V is TRBV30 and J is TRBJ2-7; TRBD1 matches at 7 bases. In germline, CDR1 is GTSNPN, CDR2 SVGIG (reference sequence). The CDR3 is 14 amino acids. J lost 2 bases, V lost 1 base, and 5 bases had no gene match. CDR3 coding DNA: TGTGCCTGGAGTGCTCTGACAGGGACCTACGAGCAGTACTTC. Protein product: CAWSALTGTYEQYF.

This clone appeared a single time. The rearrangement uses TRBV12-5 and TRBJ2-5; TRBD2 agrees at 7 bases. The CDR3 spans 13 residues. Trimming at V came to 7 bases and at J to 7 bases, leaving 9 bases not matched to a gene. Germline CDR1 LGHNT, CDR2 FRNRAP. Written as DNA, the CDR3 is TGTGCTAGTGCCGCGGATGGGGGGGGGACCCAGTACTTC. Translating it yields CASAADGGGTQYF.

The gene calls are TRBV18 and TRBJ1-1; D call uncertain. Germline CDR1 reads KGHSH; CDR2 reads LQKENI. V lost 1 base, J lost 0 bases, and 9 bases lay in between. CDR3 length: 15 amino acids. CDR3 bases: TGTGCCAGCTCACCACTGGAGTTGATGAACACTGAAGCTTTCTTT. Residues: CASSPLELMNTEAFF.

The chain uses TRBV19 and TRBJ1-3; D is perhaps TRBD1 (6 bases). The CDR3 runs to 17 residues. Deletions cut 8 bases from V and 0 bases from J, with 20 bases between. Germline V gives CDR1 LNHDA, CDR2 SQIVND (reference sequence). The chain's CDR3 is CASEGGGSRPSGNTIYF. The DNA for the CDR3 is TGTGCCAGTGAAGGCGGGGGCAGTCGTCCCTCTGGAAACACCATATATTTT.

CDR3 coding DNA: TGTGCCAGCAGTTCCCGATGGGACCTAGCCAAAAACATTCAGTACTTC. It is translated as CASSSRWDLAKNIQYF. The chain has TRBV28 and TRBJ2-4, with D perhaps being TRBD1 or TRBD2 (5 bases each). The CDR3 extends over 16 amino acids. Germline V gene lookup returns CDR1 MDHEN and CDR2 SYDVKM. Trimming stripped 4 bases from V and 0 bases from J, with 13 bases between. The full variable domain, with the rest looked up from reference TRBV28 and TRBJ2-4, is DVKVTQSSRYLVKRTGEKVFLECVQDMDHENMFWYRQDPGLGLRLIYFSYDVKMKEKGDIPEGYSVSREKKERFSLILESASTNQTSMYLCASSSRWDLAKNIQYFGAGTRLSVL.

The chain uses TRBV4-3 and TRBJ1-2, with TRBD1 as a possible D gene (6 bases). V was pared by 4 bases and J by 3 bases, with 21 bases between. Looked up from germline, CDR1 is LGHNA and CDR2 is YSLEER. CDR3 length equals 17 residues. CDR3 protein: CASSPTGKGPSDYGYTF. CDR3 coding DNA: TGCGCCAGCAGCCCCACAGGGAAAGGGCCTTCGGACTATGGCTACACCTTC.

This clone was seen only a few times. V gene TRBV14 combines with J gene TRBJ1-2, with D uncertain. V lost 0 bases and J 4 bases, leaving 9 bases between the germline ends. The germline CDR1 and CDR2 sequences are SGHDN and FVKESK. The CDR3 runs 14 residues. The CDR3 here is CASSQDRRGYGYTF. The CDR3 DNA reads as TGTGCCAGCAGCCAAGATCGCCGTGGCTATGGCTACACCTTC. The complete variable domain, with remaining parts taken from reference TRBV14 and TRBJ1-2, reads EAGVTQFPSHSVIEKGQTVTLRCDPISGHDNLYWYRRVMGKEIKFLLHFVKESKQDESGMPNNRFLAERTGGTYSTLKVQPAELEDSGVYFCASSQDRRGYGYTFGSGTRLTVV.

The chain is built from TRBV15 and TRBJ1-1, with 7 bases matching TRBD1. V lost 3 bases to trimming and J lost 2 bases; unmatched junction nucleotides: 6. Germline assignment: CDR1 LNHNV and CDR2 YYDKDF (reference sequence). CDR3 length: 15 amino acids. CDR3 amino acids: CATSREGTANTEAFF. The CDR3 nucleotides are TGTGCCACCAGCAGGGAAGGGACAGCTAACACTGAAGCTTTCTTT. The variable domain in full, with the rest retrieved from reference TRBV15 and TRBJ1-1, is DAMVIQNPRYQVTQFGKPVTLSCSQTLNHNVMYWYQQKSSQAPKLLFHYYDKDFNNEADTPDNFQSRRPNTSFCFLDIRSPGLGDTAMYLCATSREGTANTEAFFGQGTRLTVV.

The gene calls are TRBV6-4 and TRBJ2-2; TRBD1 matches 9 bases. V dropped 5 bases and J dropped 4; count of bases not matched to a gene: 5. Germline-derived CDR1 and CDR2 are MRHNA and SNTAGT. The CDR3 is 15 amino acids. CDR3 region: CASSWTGEGTGELFF. The DNA of the CDR3 is TGTGCCAGCAGTTGGACAGGGGAAGGCACCGGGGAGCTGTTTTTT.

This chain joins TRBV5-4 and TRBJ2-3; no firm D call. In germline, CDR1 is SGHNT, CDR2 YYREEE (reference sequence). The CDR3 is 12 amino acids. Trimming pared 3 bases from V and 6 bases from J, leaving 8 bases between. CDR3 nucleotides: TGTGCCAGCAGCTCCACTTCCGATACGCAGTATTTT. Encoded protein: CASSSTSDTQYF.

The rearrangement links TRBV28 to TRBJ1-4; a weak D match, TRBD1 (5 bases). V was shortened by 6 bases and J by 7 bases, with 18 bases between the two germline ends. Germline V CDR1 and CDR2: MDHEN, SYDVKM. The CDR3 length is 15 residues. CDR3 in DNA: TGTGCCAGCAGCCCTCCCCCCCAAAGGGGTGAAAAACTGTTTTTT. Its protein is CASSPPPQRGEKLFF.

The chain joins TRBV6-5 to TRBJ2-5; D may match TRBD1 or TRBD2 (5 bases each). The J call is doubtful: the DNA matches TRBJ2-7 better. The CDR3 is 13 residues long. Germline assignment: CDR1 MNHEY and CDR2 SVGAGI. CDR3 sequence: CASSPGTIDEQYF. The CDR3 DNA sequence: TGTGCCAGCAGCCCCGGGACGATCGACGAGCAGTACTTC.

This clone was recorded once. V and J are TRBV28 and TRBJ1-5, with D unclear. The V end was cut by 10 bases, the J end by 6 bases, with 16 bases between. Germline V gene data show CDR1 as MDHEN and CDR2 as SYDVKM. This CDR3 has 13 residues. The DNA of the CDR3 is TGTGCCAACCGAGAAGGGCCACGTCAGCCCCAGCATTTT. It yields the protein CANREGPRQPQHF.

The chain links TRBV6-5 to TRBJ1-4; perhaps TRBD1 as D (5 bases). This CDR3 spans 14 amino acids. The germline CDR1 and CDR2 sequences are MNHEY and SVGAGI. V was clipped by 6 bases and J by 6 bases, with 14 bases between them. CDR3 amino acids: CASSTTEYYEKLFF. CDR3 nucleotides: TGTGCCAGCAGCACGACAGAATACTATGAAAAACTGTTTTTT.

The rearrangement joins TRBV7-2 to TRBJ1-1; perhaps TRBD1 as D (5 bases). V lost 4 bases and J 1 base, leaving 19 bases between the germline ends. The CDR3 is made up of 17 amino acids. Germline V gives CDR1 SGHTA, CDR2 FQGNSA. CDR3 sequence: CASSSPPGTQRNTEAFF. CDR3 bases: TGTGCCAGCAGCTCACCCCCCGGGACCCAGAGGAACACTGAAGCTTTCTTT.

The chain joins TRBV6-1 to TRBJ1-1, with D perhaps TRBD1 (5 bases). With 6 bases removed from V and 4 bases from J, the gap between germline ends came to 15 bases. The CDR3 runs 14 residues. The germline V gene has CDR1 MNHNS and CDR2 SASEGT. The CDR3 sequence: CASRVMAGSTEAFF. CDR3 in DNA: TGTGCCAGCAGAGTCATGGCAGGGTCCACTGAAGCTTTCTTT.

A few counts support this clone. The chain couples TRBV18 to TRBJ2-2; D is possibly TRBD1 (6 bases). Germline CDR1 is KGHSH and CDR2 is LQKENI. The CDR3 has 16 residues. V was pared by 3 bases and J by 1 base, with 12 bases between. CDR3 nucleotides: TGTGCCAGCTCACCGGCACAGGGAAAGAACACCGGGGAGCTGTTTTTT. Its protein is CASSPAQGKNTGELFF.